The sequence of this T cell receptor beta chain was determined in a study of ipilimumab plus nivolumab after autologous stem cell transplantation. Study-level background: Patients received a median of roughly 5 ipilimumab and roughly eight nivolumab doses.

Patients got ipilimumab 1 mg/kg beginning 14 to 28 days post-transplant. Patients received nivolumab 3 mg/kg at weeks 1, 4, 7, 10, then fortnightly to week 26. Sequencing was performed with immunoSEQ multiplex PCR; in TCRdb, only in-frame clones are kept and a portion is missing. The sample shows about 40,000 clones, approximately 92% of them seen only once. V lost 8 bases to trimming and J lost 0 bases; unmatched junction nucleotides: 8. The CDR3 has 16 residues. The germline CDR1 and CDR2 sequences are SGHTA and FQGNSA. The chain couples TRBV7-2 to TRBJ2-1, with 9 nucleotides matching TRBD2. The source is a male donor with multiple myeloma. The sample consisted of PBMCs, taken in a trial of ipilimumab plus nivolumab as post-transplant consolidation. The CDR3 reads CASSLRGGYSYNEQFF. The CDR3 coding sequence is TGTGCCAGCTCCCTGCGGGGGGGATACTCCTACAATGAGCAGTTCTTC.